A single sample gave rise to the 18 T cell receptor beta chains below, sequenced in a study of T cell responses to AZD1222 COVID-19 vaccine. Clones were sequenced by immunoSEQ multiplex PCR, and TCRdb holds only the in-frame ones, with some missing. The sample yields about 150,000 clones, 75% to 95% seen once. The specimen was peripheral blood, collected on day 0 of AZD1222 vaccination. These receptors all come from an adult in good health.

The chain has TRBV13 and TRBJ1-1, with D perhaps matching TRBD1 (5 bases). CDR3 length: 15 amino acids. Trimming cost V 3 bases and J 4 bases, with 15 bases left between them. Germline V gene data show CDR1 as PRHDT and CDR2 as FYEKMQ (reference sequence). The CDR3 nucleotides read TGTGCCAGCAGCTTCACAATGGGACGAAGCACTGAAGCTTTCTTT. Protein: CASSFTMGRSTEAFF.

The CDR3 region is CASRKGQGQETQYF. The CDR3 region has the DNA TGTGCCAGCAGAAAGGGACAGGGGCAAGAGACCCAGTACTTC. The J gene is TRBJ2-5, the V gene TRBV5-6; 10 bases line up with TRBD1. Unmatched junction bases numbered 3, after V lost 5 bases and J lost 2 bases. The germline CDR1 and CDR2 sequences are SGHDT and YYEEEE. The CDR3 is 14 amino acids.

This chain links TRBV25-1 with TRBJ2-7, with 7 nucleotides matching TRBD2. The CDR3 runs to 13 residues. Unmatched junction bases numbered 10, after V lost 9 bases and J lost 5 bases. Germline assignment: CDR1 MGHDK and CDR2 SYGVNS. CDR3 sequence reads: CASGGLGRDEQYF. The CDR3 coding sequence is TGTGCCAGTGGAGGACTAGGTAGAGACGAGCAGTACTTC.

The DNA of the CDR3 is TGTGCCAGCACACCAGGGGGGAACACTGAAGCTTTCTTT. Amino acids: CASTPGGNTEAFF. The rearrangement joins TRBV6-1 to TRBJ1-1, with 7 bases matching TRBD1. Looked up from germline, CDR1 is MNHNS and CDR2 is SASEGT. After removal of 7 bases from V and 1 base from J, the junction contained 3 bases not matched to a gene. The CDR3 covers 13 residues.

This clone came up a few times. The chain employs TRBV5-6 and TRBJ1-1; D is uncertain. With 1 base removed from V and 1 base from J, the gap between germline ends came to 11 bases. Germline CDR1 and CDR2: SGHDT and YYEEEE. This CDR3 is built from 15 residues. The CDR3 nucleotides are TGTGCCAGCAGCTTGTTCCGGTCGACGAACACTGAAGCTTTCTTT. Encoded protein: CASSLFRSTNTEAFF.

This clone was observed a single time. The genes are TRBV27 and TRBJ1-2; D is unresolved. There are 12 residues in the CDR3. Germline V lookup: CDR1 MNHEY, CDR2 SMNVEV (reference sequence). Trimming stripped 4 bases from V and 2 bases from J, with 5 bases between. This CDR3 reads CASSSDNYGYTF. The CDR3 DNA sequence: TGTGCCAGCAGTTCGGACAACTATGGCTACACCTTC.

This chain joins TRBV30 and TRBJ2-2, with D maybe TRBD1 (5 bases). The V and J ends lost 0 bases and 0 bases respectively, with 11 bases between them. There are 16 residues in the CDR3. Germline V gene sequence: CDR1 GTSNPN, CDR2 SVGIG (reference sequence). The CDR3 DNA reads TGTGCCTGGAGTGTACTTCCAGGGCCGAACACCGGGGAGCTGTTTTTT. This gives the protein CAWSVLPGPNTGELFF.

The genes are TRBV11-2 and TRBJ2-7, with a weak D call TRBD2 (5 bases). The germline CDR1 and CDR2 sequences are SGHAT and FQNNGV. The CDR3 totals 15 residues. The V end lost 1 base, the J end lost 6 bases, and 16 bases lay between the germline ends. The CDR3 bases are TGTGCCAGCAGCTTAGTTAGGGCTAGGAGCGGCGAGCAGTACTTC. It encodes CASSLVRARSGEQYF.

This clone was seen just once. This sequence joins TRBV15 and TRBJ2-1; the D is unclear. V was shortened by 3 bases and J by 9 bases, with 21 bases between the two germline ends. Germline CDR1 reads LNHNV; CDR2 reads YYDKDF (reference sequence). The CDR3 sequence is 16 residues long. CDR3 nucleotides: TGTGCCACCAGCAGGAACGATCCACCAGAAGTAACTGAGCAGTTCTTC. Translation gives CATSRNDPPEVTEQFF.

The CDR3 DNA reads TGCGCCAGCAGCCAAGAGGCATTCTCCTACAATGAGCAGTTCTTC. The encoded protein is CASSQEAFSYNEQFF. The chain uses TRBV4-1 and TRBJ2-1; no clear D. The CDR3 totals 15 residues. Trimming left V 0 bases short and J 0 bases short, with 6 bases between. The germline V gene has CDR1 MGHRA and CDR2 YSYEKL.

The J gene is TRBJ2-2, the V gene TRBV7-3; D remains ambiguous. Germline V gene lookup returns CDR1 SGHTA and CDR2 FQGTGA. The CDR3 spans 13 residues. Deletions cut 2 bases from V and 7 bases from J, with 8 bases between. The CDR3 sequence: CASSLASRGELFF. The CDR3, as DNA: TGTGCCAGCAGCTTAGCTAGTCGCGGGGAGCTGTTTTTT.

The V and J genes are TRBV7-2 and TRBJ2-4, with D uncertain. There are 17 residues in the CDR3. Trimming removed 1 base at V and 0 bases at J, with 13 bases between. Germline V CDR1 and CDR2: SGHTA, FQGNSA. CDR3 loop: CASSLVGIFLAKNIQYF. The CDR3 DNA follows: TGTGCCAGCAGCTTAGTAGGCATTTTCCTAGCCAAAAACATTCAGTACTTC.

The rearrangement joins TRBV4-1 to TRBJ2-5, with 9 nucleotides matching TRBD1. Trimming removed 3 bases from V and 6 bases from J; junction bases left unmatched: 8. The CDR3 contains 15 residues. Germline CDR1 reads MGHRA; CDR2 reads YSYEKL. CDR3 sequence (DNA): TGCGCCAGCAGCCACCCCGGGACAGGGAAAAAGACCCAGTACTTC. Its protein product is CASSHPGTGKKTQYF.

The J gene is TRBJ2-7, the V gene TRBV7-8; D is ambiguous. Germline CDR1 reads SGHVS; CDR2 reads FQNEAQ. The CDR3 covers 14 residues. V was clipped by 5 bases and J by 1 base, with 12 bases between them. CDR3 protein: CASSSAPSSYEQYF. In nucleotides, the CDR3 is TGTGCCAGCAGCAGCGCCCCTTCTTCCTACGAGCAGTACTTC.

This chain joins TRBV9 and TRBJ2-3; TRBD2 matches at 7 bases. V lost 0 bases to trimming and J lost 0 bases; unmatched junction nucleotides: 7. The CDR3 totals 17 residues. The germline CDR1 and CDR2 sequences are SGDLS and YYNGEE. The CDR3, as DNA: TGTGCCAGCAGCGTAGGGGAAAGCGGGACGAGCACAGATACGCAGTATTTT. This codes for CASSVGESGTSTDTQYF.

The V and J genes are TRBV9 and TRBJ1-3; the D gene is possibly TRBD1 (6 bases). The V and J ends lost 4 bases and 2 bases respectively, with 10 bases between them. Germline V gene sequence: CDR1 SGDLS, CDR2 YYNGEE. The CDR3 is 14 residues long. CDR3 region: CASSSAGAGNTIYF. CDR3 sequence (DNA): TGTGCCAGCAGCTCTGCAGGGGCTGGAAACACCATATATTTT.

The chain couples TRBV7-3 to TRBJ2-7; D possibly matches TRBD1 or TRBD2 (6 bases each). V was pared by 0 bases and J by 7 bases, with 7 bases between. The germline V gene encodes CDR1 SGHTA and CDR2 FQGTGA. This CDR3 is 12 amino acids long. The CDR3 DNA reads TGTGCCAGCAGCTTAACAGGGGGGGAGCAGTACTTC. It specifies CASSLTGGEQYF.

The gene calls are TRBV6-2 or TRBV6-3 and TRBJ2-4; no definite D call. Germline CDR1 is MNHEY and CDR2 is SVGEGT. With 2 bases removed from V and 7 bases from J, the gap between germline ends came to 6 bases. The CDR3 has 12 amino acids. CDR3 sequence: CASSYGLNIQYF. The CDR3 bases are TGTGCCAGCAGTTACGGGTTGAACATTCAGTACTTC.